This T cell receptor beta chain was found in a study of blood T cell repertoires in COVID-19. Across the whole study: T cells, B-cell-depleted T cells, or PBMCs supplied cDNA or gDNA.

The CDR3 is 13 residues long. Germline V lookup: CDR1 SEHNR, CDR2 FQNEAQ (reference sequence). Trimming took off 2 bases at V and 5 bases at J, with 6 bases between the two ends. Sequencing used immunoSEQ multiplex PCR; TCRdb keeps in-frame clones, though not all of them. Altogether 250,000 to 300,000 clones are present, 65% to 90% being singletons, with the ten largest covering 2.5% to 3%. This clone came up a few times. Specimen: peripheral blood. The TCR comes from an older woman with active or convalescent COVID-19. The chain recombines TRBV7-9 with TRBJ2-2; D uncertain. In DNA, the CDR3 is TGTGCCAGCAGCTTACCCCTAACCGGGGAGCTGTTTTTT. Translation: CASSLPLTGELFF.